The clone carrying this TCR beta chain was observed a single time. As yet, its antigen is unknown. PCRs were each spiked with synthetic TCR analog templates. Assay: immunoSEQ multiplex PCR; the TCRdb copy retains only in-frame clones and omits some. The data hold around 86,000 clones, with around four fifths observed a single time. Sample time point: pretreatment peripheral blood. The entry originates in a study of PD-L1 blockade in urothelial cancer. Study-wide results and limits: Patients with durable benefit had greater blood expansion of tumor-associated TCR clones 3 weeks into treatment.

J lost 6 bases, V lost 1 base, and 2 bases had no gene match. This CDR3 region has 14 residues. The V gene's germline CDR1 is SGHNT and CDR2 YENEEA. The genes are TRBV11-3 and TRBJ2-3; 9 bases are shared with TRBD1. This sample comprised PBMCs, obtained around atezolizumab (anti-PD-L1) treatment. The receptor was derived from a man aged 35 to 55 with urothelial cancer. The CDR3 here is CASSLGTGADTQYF. Here the CDR3 DNA reads TGTGCCAGCAGCTTAGGGACAGGGGCGGATACGCAGTATTTT.